The 32 T cell receptor beta chains below were found in one sample sequenced in a study of control samples from healthy donors and cancer patients. The table came from immunoSEQ multiplex PCR; TCRdb's copy has only in-frame clones and leaves some out. The sample lists under 100,000 clones, 85% to 95% occurring once. Sequenced input: blood. These receptor sequences come from a woman aged 30 to 39 in good health.

The chain links TRBV18 to TRBJ1-1; no definite D call. The germline V gene has CDR1 KGHSH and CDR2 LQKENI. Trimming shortened V by 5 bases and J by 3 bases, and 10 bases separated the two germline ends. This CDR3 is built from 13 residues. The CDR3 spells CASSKSRDTEAFF. As DNA, the CDR3 is TGTGCCAGCTCAAAATCGAGGGACACTGAAGCTTTCTTT.

On this clone: Relative to the germline gene, one junction end is altered; a read error may explain this. The V and J genes are TRBV19 and TRBJ1-5; D unclear. CDR1 is LNHDA and CDR2 is SQIVND in the germline V gene (reference sequence). The CDR3 runs 15 residues. CDR3: CVSSIGQYSNQPQHF. The DNA of the CDR3 is TGTGTCAGTAGTATTGGCCAGTATAGCAATCAGCCCCAGCATTTT.

The rearrangement joins TRBV9 to TRBJ2-5; the match to TRBD2 covers 12 bases. The CDR3 runs 16 residues. Unmatched junction bases numbered 8, after V lost 4 bases and J lost 4 bases. CDR1 and CDR2 from the germline V gene are SGDLS and YYNGEE. The CDR3 coding sequence is TGTGCCAGCAGCCCCCGACTAGCGGGAGCTCGAGAGACCCAGTACTTC. Protein: CASSPRLAGARETQYF.

The chain carries TRBV5-1 and TRBJ1-1, with D perhaps TRBD1 (6 bases). Germline V gene lookup returns CDR1 SGHRS and CDR2 YFSETQ. The CDR3 covers 14 residues. Trimming cost V 0 bases and J 5 bases, with 11 bases left between them. The CDR3 nucleotides are TGCGCCAGCAGCTTGGAACAGGGTTGGACTGAAGCTTTCTTT. Protein: CASSLEQGWTEAFF.

This chain uses TRBV4-2 with TRBJ2-7, with a possible D match to TRBD2 (6 bases). The CDR3 consists of 13 residues. V shed 5 bases and J shed 7 bases, with 15 bases lying between them. Germline V gene lookup returns CDR1 LGHNA and CDR2 YNFKEQ. In DNA form, the CDR3 reads TGTGCCAGCAGCGGGGGGTCCGTTGGGGAGCAGTACTTC. Translation: CASSGGSVGEQYF.

The chain couples TRBV27 to TRBJ2-1, with 10 bases aligning to TRBD2. With V trimmed by 6 bases and J by 7 bases, 0 bases remained unmatched. The germline CDR1 and CDR2 sequences are MNHEY and SMNVEV (reference sequence). This CDR3 region has 12 residues. Here the CDR3 reads CASRLAGNEQFF. CDR3 sequence (DNA): TGTGCCAGCAGACTAGCGGGGAATGAGCAGTTCTTC.

The chain links TRBV30 to TRBJ1-1, with D uncertain. Germline-derived CDR1 and CDR2 are GTSNPN and SVGIG (reference sequence). CDR3 length equals 15 residues. V gave up 1 base and J gave up 0 bases, with 12 bases separating them. The CDR3 DNA is TGTGCCTGGAGTGGGGAATCCGCTGTGAACACTGAAGCTTTCTTT. Amino acids: CAWSGESAVNTEAFF.

The rearrangement uses TRBV13 and TRBJ1-1; a possible D gene is TRBD1 (5 bases). Trimming shortened V by 6 bases and J by 0 bases, and 14 bases separated the two germline ends. The CDR3 totals 15 residues. Germline-derived CDR1 and CDR2 are PRHDT and FYEKMQ (reference sequence). The chain's CDR3 is CASSLTGHLNTEAFF. In nucleotides, the CDR3 is TGTGCCAGCAGTCTTACCGGACATTTGAACACTGAAGCTTTCTTT.

This chain joins TRBV9 and TRBJ1-3; the D gene is possibly TRBD1 (6 bases). CDR1 is SGDLS, CDR2 YYNGEE, per germline. The CDR3 extends over 17 amino acids. Trimming cost V 0 bases and J 3 bases, with 16 bases left between them. Here the CDR3 DNA reads TGTGCCAGCAGCGTAGGGCGGGGGCGACGAAGTGGAAACACCATATATTTT. This gives the protein CASSVGRGRRSGNTIYF.

The chain joins TRBV6-5 to TRBJ1-3; D is unclear. The CDR3 loop spans 14 amino acids. The ends were cut back, 6 bases at V and 0 bases at J, with 9 bases in the middle. The germline V gene has CDR1 MNHEY and CDR2 SVGAGI. The CDR3 spells CASSDILSGNTIYF. CDR3 DNA: TGTGCCAGCAGCGATATCCTCTCTGGAAACACCATATATTTT.

The chain uses TRBV11-2 and TRBJ1-2, with D unresolved. CDR3 length: 15 residues. Trimming took off 0 bases at V and 5 bases at J, with 13 bases between the two ends. CDR1 and CDR2 (germline): SGHAT, FQNNGV. The CDR3 bases are TGTGCCAGCAGCTTAGATCCCATGTCGGGGTATGGCTACACCTTC. Residues: CASSLDPMSGYGYTF.

This chain uses TRBV27 with TRBJ1-2; D gene unclear. The germline CDR1 and CDR2 sequences are MNHEY and SMNVEV (reference sequence). V dropped 4 bases and J dropped 3 bases, with 12 bases sitting between them. The CDR3 totals 14 residues. The CDR3 DNA reads as TGTGCCAGCAGTTCGGACCGTTGGGACTATGGCTACACCTTC. Protein product: CASSSDRWDYGYTF.

The chain couples TRBV18 to TRBJ1-4; weak D call: TRBD1 (5 bases). Germline-derived CDR1 and CDR2 are KGHSH and LQKENI. This CDR3 is 15 amino acids long. V gave up 3 bases and J gave up 7 bases, with 15 bases separating them. The CDR3, as DNA: TGTGCCAGCTCACCCTGGGACCCGAGGAGTGAAAAACTGTTTTTT. Its protein is CASSPWDPRSEKLFF.

Here the CDR3 DNA reads TGTGCCAGCAGTTTTCAATACACTGAAGCTTTCTTT. Translation gives CASSFQYTEAFF. This chain connects TRBV12-3 or TRBV12-4 to TRBJ1-1, with unresolved D. The CDR3 consists of 12 residues. Trimming removed 3 bases at V and 3 bases at J, with 5 bases between.

V usage is TRBV5-4 and J usage is TRBJ1-1; the D gene is possibly TRBD1 (6 bases). V lost 4 bases, J lost 1 base, and 17 bases lay in between. This CDR3 region has 16 residues. CDR1 and CDR2 from the germline V gene are SGHNT and YYREEE (reference sequence). The CDR3 DNA is TGTGCCAGCAGCAAAAGAGGAACAGGGAAGAACACTGAAGCTTTCTTT. Translated: CASSKRGTGKNTEAFF.

The chain links TRBV7-9 to TRBJ2-7; TRBD1 matches at 7 bases. The CDR3 has 14 amino acids. Germline V lookup: CDR1 SEHNR, CDR2 FQNEAQ (reference sequence). V trimming: 6 bases; J trimming: 2 bases; junction bases outside the gene matches: 7. CDR3 sequence (DNA): TGTGCCAGCAGTCTCCGGGACAGTACCTACGAGCAGTACTTC. Protein: CASSLRDSTYEQYF.

The chain is built from TRBV6-4 and TRBJ2-1, with D maybe TRBD2 (6 bases). CDR3 size: 15 residues. In germline, CDR1 is MRHNA, CDR2 SNTAGT. V lost 0 bases, J lost 4 bases, and 10 bases lay in between. CDR3: CASSDSSGVYNEQFF. CDR3 nucleotides: TGTGCCAGCAGTGACTCGTCGGGGGTGTACAATGAGCAGTTCTTC.

This clone was detected only a few times. The junction differs from germline at one of its ends, possibly a read error. The chain links TRBV7-7 to TRBJ2-2; 12 bases line up with TRBD2. Germline values: CDR1 SSHAT, CDR2 FNYEAQ (reference sequence). The CDR3 is made up of 17 amino acids. The CDR3 nucleotides read TGTGCTAGCAGCTACGGGACTAGCGGGTCATACACCGGGGAGCTGTTTTTT. Its protein product is CASSYGTSGSYTGELFF.

The V call is TRBV19, the J call TRBJ2-5, with 8 bases that match TRBD1. The CDR3 runs 11 residues. Germline lookup yields CDR1 LNHDA and CDR2 SQIVND (reference sequence). The CDR3 loop reads CASQGAETQYF. The CDR3 DNA reads TGTGCGAGTCAGGGGGCAGAGACCCAGTACTTC.

The chain recombines TRBV2 with TRBJ2-5, with D tentatively TRBD2 (7 bases). In germline, CDR1 is SNHLY, CDR2 FYNNEI. The length of the CDR3 is 15 residues. Trimming pared 6 bases from V and 3 bases from J, leaving 17 bases between. The CDR3 is CASSRTGGPEETQYF. CDR3 nucleotide sequence: TGTGCCAGCAGCAGAACCGGGGGGCCGGAAGAGACCCAGTACTTC.

Note on this clone: Other DNA sequences in the sample encode the same CDR3. This chain joins TRBV7-9 and TRBJ2-7; 7 positions match TRBD1. Germline trimming cut 0 bases from V and 1 base from J; bases unmatched to any gene: 3. CDR1 and CDR2 from the germline V gene are SEHNR and FQNEAQ (reference sequence). CDR3 length: 15 residues. CDR3 sequence (DNA): TGTGCCAGCAGCTTAGCGGGCAGGGGGTCCTACGAGCAGTACTTC. Protein product: CASSLAGRGSYEQYF.

V usage is TRBV5-4 and J usage is TRBJ1-6, with D possibly matching TRBD1 (5 bases). The V gene lost 4 bases and the J gene lost 10 bases, with 18 bases spanning the gap. The CDR3 spans 15 residues. CDR1 is SGHNT and CDR2 is YYREEE in the germline V gene (reference sequence). The CDR3 region has the DNA TGTGCCAGCAGCCAGGGAGCAGGGTTTTTATCACCCCTCCACTTT. Translated, it gives CASSQGAGFLSPLHF.

The V and J genes are TRBV3-1 (or the pseudogene TRBV3-2) and TRBJ2-1, with a weak D call TRBD2 (5 bases). Germline values: CDR1 LGHDT, CDR2 YNNKEL (reference sequence). The CDR3 length is 14 residues. V lost 1 base and J lost 3, with 7 bases in between. In DNA form, the CDR3 reads TGTGCCAGCAGCCAAGGCGGGTTCTACAATGAGCAGTTCTTC. Translated: CASSQGGFYNEQFF.

This clone came up once. The V gene is TRBV21-1, the J gene TRBJ2-3; TRBD2, as called in the table, went unchecked against the DNA. TRBV21-1 represents a pseudogene. There are 18 residues in the CDR3. The CDR3 region has the DNA TGTGCCAGCAGCAAAAGCCACTTGGCGGGGGACTACACAGATACGCAGTATTTT. Its translation is CASSKSHLAGDYTDTQYF.

The chain joins TRBV24-1 to TRBJ2-7, with D possibly being TRBD1 (5 bases). The CDR3 sequence is 15 residues long. Germline CDR1 KGHDR, CDR2 SFDVKD. The V end lost 6 bases, the J end lost 4 bases, and 18 bases lay between the germline ends. The CDR3: CATSKDQGQWYEQYF. The DNA of the CDR3 is TGTGCCACCAGTAAAGACCAGGGTCAGTGGTACGAGCAGTACTTC.

The V and J genes are TRBV18 and TRBJ1-1, with D unresolved. This CDR3 is 13 amino acids long. With 6 bases removed from V and 0 bases from J, the gap between germline ends came to 8 bases. The germline CDR1 and CDR2 sequences are KGHSH and LQKENI. CDR3 loop: CASSRDLNTEAFF. The CDR3 region has the DNA TGTGCCAGCTCGAGAGACTTGAACACTGAAGCTTTCTTT.

V and J are TRBV9 and TRBJ1-1, with no clear D. Germline V gene lookup returns CDR1 SGDLS and CDR2 YYNGEE. The CDR3 has 16 amino acids. The germline V and J ends were trimmed by 0 bases and 1 base, with 13 bases remaining between them. The CDR3 bases are TGTGCCAGCAGCGTAGGGCCGGGTGCGAGGAACACTGAAGCTTTCTTT. Its protein product is CASSVGPGARNTEAFF.

The genes are TRBV3-1 (or the pseudogene TRBV3-2) and TRBJ2-2; TRBD2 agrees at 7 bases. The CDR3 runs to 17 residues. CDR1 LGHDT and CDR2 YNNKEL come from the germline V gene (reference sequence). Losses at the gene ends were 4 bases for V and 2 bases for J; bases not matched to a gene: 10. The CDR3, as DNA: TGTGCCAGCAGCCTTGAGGGGCTAGCGGCCAACACCGGGGAGCTGTTTTTT. As protein: CASSLEGLAANTGELFF.

This chain joins TRBV9 and TRBJ2-1; D is uncertain. This CDR3 contains 18 residues. Trimming removed 0 bases from V and 7 bases from J, with 23 bases in between. CDR1 SGDLS and CDR2 YYNGEE come from the germline V gene. The CDR3 nucleotides are TGTGCCAGCAGCGTAGGGCTGTTGGGCGGACCAAGAGGAAATGAGCAGTTCTTC. Protein sequence: CASSVGLLGGPRGNEQFF. Combining the CDR3 with reference TRBV9 and TRBJ2-1 gives the whole variable domain DSGVTQTPKHLITATGQRVTLRCSPRSGDLSVYWYQQSLDQGLQFLIQYYNGEERAKGNILERFSAQQFPDLHSELNLSSLELGDSALYFCASSVGLLGGPRGNEQFFGPGTRLTVL.

J is TRBJ2-7 and V is TRBV18; D is unclear. The CDR3 runs to 14 residues. V was clipped by 5 bases and J by 3 bases, with 14 bases between them. CDR1 is KGHSH and CDR2 is LQKENI in the germline V gene. The chain's CDR3 is CASSDSNWGYEQYF. The CDR3 DNA reads as TGTGCCAGCTCAGATTCAAACTGGGGCTACGAGCAGTACTTC.

V usage is TRBV9 and J usage is TRBJ2-3; the D is unclear. V lost 0 bases and J lost 6, with 20 bases in between. The CDR3 has 17 amino acids. The germline V gene encodes CDR1 SGDLS and CDR2 YYNGEE. The CDR3 DNA reads as TGTGCCAGCAGCGTAGGTGGTAGCTATCCTTCTACCGATACGCAGTATTTT. The encoded protein is CASSVGGSYPSTDTQYF.

The chain uses TRBV6-1 and TRBJ2-3; possible D gene TRBD2, 5 bases. The CDR3 loop spans 13 amino acids. Deletions cut 3 bases from V and 9 bases from J, with 13 bases between. In germline, CDR1 is MNHNS, CDR2 SASEGT. As DNA, the CDR3 is TGTGCCAGCAGTGACGGTGCTAGGGAGACGCAGTATTTT. Residues: CASSDGARETQYF.